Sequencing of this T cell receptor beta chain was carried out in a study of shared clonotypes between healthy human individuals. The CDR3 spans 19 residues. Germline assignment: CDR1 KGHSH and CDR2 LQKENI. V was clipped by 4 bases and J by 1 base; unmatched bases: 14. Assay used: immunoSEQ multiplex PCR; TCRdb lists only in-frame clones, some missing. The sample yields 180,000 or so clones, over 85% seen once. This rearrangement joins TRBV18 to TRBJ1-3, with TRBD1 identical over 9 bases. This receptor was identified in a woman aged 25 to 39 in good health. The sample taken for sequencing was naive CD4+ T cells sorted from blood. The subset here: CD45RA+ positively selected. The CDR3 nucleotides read TGTGCCAGCTCACAAAACTATCCGGGACAGGGACATTCTGGAAACACCATATATTTT. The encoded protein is CASSQNYPGQGHSGNTIYF.